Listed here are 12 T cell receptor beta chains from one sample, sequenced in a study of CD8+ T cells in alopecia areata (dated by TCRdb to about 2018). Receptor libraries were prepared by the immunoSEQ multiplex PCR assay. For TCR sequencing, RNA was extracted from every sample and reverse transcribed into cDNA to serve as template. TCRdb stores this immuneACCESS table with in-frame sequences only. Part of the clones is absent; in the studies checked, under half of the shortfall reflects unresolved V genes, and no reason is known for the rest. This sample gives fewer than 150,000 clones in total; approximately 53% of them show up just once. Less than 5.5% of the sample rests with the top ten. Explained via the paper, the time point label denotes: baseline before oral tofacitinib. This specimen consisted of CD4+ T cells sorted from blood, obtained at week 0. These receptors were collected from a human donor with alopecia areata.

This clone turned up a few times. CDR3 DNA: TGCGCCAGCAGCTTGGGTCTAGCGGATTACAATGAGCAGTTCTTC. It translates to CASSLGLADYNEQFF. V and J are TRBV5-1 and TRBJ2-1; TRBD2 matches 7 bases. Trimming at V came to 0 bases and at J to 4 bases, leaving 4 bases not matched to a gene. CDR1 and CDR2 from the germline V gene are SGHRS and YFSETQ. The length of the CDR3 is 15 residues.

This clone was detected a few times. CDR3 sequence (DNA): TGCGCCAGCAGTATGAACCCCAGGGTATTCATACATTTT. Translated: CASSMNPRVFIHF. The rearrangement uses TRBV23-1 and TRBJ1-5; weak D call: TRBD1 (5 bases). TRBV23-1 belongs to the ORF category, with a function that is uncertain. The CDR3 loop spans 13 amino acids. V was trimmed by 5 bases and J by 16 bases, leaving 21 bases between them.

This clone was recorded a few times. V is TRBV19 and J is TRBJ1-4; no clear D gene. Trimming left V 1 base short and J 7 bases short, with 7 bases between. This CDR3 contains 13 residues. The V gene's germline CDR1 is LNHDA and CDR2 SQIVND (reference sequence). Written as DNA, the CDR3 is TGTGCCAGTAGTATAGCGAGAAGTGAAAAACTGTTTTTT. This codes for CASSIARSEKLFF.

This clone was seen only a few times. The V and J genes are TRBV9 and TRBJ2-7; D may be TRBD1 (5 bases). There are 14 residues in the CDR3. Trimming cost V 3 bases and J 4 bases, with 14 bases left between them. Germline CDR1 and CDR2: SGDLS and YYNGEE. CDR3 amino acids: CASSEGNLGYEQYF. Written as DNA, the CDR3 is TGTGCCAGCAGCGAGGGGAACCTGGGTTACGAGCAGTACTTC.

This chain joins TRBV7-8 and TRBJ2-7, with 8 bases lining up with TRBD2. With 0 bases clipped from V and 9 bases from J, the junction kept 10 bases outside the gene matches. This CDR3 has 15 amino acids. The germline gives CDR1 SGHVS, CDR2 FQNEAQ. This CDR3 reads CASSLASSGGSWQYF. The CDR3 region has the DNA TGTGCCAGCAGCTTAGCTTCCAGCGGGGGTTCATGGCAGTACTTC.

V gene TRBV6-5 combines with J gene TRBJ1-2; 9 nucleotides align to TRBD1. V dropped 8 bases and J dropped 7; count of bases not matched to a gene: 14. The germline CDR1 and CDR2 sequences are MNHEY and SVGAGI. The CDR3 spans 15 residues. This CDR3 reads CASGPGQGLIGGYTF. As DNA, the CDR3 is TGTGCCAGCGGTCCGGGACAGGGATTGATCGGTGGCTACACCTTC.

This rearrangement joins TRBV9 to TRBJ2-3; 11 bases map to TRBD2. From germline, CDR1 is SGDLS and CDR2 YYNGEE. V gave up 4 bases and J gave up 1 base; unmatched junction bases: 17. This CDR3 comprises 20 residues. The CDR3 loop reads CASSSEGASGRPGGTDTQYF. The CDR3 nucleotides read TGTGCCAGCAGCTCGGAAGGGGCTAGCGGGAGGCCCGGGGGCACAGATACGCAGTATTTT.

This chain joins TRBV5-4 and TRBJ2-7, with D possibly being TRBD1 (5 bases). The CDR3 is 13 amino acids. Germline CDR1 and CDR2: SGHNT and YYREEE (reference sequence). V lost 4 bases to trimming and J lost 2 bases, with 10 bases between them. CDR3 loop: CASSVDTTYEQYF. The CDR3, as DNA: TGTGCCAGCAGCGTGGACACTACCTACGAGCAGTACTTC.

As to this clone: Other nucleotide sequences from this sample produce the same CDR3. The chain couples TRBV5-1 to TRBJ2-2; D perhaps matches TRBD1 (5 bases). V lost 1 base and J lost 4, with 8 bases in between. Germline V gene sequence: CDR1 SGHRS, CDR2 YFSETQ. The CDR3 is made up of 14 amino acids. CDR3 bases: TGCGCCAGCAGCTTGAGGCAGGGCACCGGGGAGCTGTTTTTT. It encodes CASSLRQGTGELFF.

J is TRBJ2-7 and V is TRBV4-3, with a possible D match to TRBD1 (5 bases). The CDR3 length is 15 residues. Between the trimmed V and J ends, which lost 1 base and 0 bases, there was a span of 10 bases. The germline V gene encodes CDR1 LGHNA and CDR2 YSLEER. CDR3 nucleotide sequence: TGCGCCAGCAGCCAAGTCTTCCAGGGCTCCTACGAGCAGTACTTC. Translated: CASSQVFQGSYEQYF.

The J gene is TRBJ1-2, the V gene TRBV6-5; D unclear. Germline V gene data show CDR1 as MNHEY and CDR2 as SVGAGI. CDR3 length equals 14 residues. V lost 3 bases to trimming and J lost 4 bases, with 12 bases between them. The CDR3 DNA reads TGTGCCAGCAGTTATACCAGGCTCGCCTATGGCTACACCTTC. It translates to CASSYTRLAYGYTF.

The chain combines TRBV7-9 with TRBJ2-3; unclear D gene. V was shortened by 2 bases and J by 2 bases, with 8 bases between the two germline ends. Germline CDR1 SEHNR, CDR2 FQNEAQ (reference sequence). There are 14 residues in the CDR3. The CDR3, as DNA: TGTGCCAGCAGCTTAAGTCGCCCCACAGATACGCAGTATTTT. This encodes CASSLSRPTDTQYF.